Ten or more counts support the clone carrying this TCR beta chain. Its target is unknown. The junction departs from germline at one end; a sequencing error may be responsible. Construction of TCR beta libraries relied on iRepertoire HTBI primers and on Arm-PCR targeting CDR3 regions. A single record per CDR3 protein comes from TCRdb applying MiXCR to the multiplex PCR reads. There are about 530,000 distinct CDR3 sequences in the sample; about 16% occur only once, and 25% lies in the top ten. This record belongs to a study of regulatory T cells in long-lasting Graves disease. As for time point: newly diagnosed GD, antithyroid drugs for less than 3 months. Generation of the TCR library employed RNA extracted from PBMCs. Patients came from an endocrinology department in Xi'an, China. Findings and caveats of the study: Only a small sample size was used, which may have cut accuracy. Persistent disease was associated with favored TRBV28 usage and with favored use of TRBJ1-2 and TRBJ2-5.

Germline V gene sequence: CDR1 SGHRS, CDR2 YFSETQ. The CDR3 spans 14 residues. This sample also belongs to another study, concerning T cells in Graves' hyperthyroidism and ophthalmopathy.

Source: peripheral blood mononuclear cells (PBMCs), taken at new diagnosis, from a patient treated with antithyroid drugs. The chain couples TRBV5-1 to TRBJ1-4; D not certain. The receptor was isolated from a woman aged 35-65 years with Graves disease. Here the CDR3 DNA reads TGTGCCAGCAGCTTGGGAGGGAGTCGCGAAAAACTGTTTTTT. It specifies CASSLGGSREKLFF.